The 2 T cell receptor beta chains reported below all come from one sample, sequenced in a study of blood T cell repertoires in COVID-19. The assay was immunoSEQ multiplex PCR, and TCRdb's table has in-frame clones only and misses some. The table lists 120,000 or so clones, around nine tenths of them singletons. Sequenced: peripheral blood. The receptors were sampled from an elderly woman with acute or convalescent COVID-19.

The CDR3 sequence is CASSLTGQAGFGEQYF. The CDR3 DNA sequence: TGCGCCAGCAGCTTGACCGGACAGGCCGGGTTTGGCGAGCAGTACTTC. The rearrangement links TRBV5-1 to TRBJ2-7, with 7 bases fitting TRBD1. V was clipped by 1 base and J by 6 bases; unmatched bases: 13. The CDR3 runs 16 residues. Per the germline V gene, CDR1 is SGHRS and CDR2 is YFSETQ.

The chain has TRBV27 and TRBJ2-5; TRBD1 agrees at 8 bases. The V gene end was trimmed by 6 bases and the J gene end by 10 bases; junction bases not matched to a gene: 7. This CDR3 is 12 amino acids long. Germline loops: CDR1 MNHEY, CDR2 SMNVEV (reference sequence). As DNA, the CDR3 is TGTGCCAGCAGGGACAGGGACAGGAGCCAGTACTTC. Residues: CASRDRDRSQYF.